Listed here are 15 T cell receptor beta chains from one sample, sequenced in a study of CD8+CD57+ T cells in acquired aplastic anemia. The TCR beta profiling, which covered VDJ combination and CDR3 sequence, was carried out using genomic DNA as the template. Each CDR3 protein gets one entry after TCRdb re-called the reads with MiXCR. The table has 300,000 or so distinct CDR3 sequences, 50% to 70% seen once. What was sequenced was sorted CD4+, CD8+, or CD8+CD57+ T cells (not recorded which) from PBMCs. These TCRs come from a human donor with severe aplastic anemia or a healthy control (not recorded which).

The chain carries TRBV10-3 and TRBJ1-6; D unclear. Trimming left V 3 bases short and J 7 bases short, with 7 bases between. CDR1 is ENHRY, CDR2 SYGVKD, per germline. This CDR3 spans 13 amino acids. CDR3 sequence: CAISDPKNSPLHF. In nucleotides, the CDR3 is TGTGCCATCAGTGACCCGAAGAATTCACCCCTCCACTTT.

The chain couples TRBV7-8 to TRBJ1-2; TRBD1 matches at 7 bases. Germline-derived CDR1 and CDR2 are SGHVS and FQNEAQ. Trimming cost V 5 bases and J 5 bases; bases outside gene matches: 5. The CDR3 is 13 amino acids. The CDR3 sequence: CASSGTVDYGYTF. In DNA form, the CDR3 reads TGTGCCAGCAGCGGGACAGTGGATTATGGCTACACCTTC.

The rearrangement uses TRBV20-1 and TRBJ2-7; 14 bases fit TRBD2. Trimming at V came to 6 bases and at J to 5 bases, leaving 12 bases not matched to a gene. Germline CDR1 reads DFQATT; CDR2 reads SNEGSKA (reference sequence). The CDR3 runs to 16 residues. The CDR3 is CSAVVGTSGSSNEQYF. DNA of the CDR3: TGCAGTGCAGTGGTTGGGACTAGCGGGAGTAGCAACGAGCAGTACTTC.

This clonotype has ten or more counts. The chain employs TRBV2 and TRBJ2-6, with 11 bases matching TRBD2. Germline V gives CDR1 SNHLY, CDR2 FYNNEI. This CDR3 has 20 amino acids. Trimming removed 5 bases from V and 1 base from J; junction bases left unmatched: 13. The CDR3 loop reads CASSFPGTSGGGSGANVLTF. The CDR3 DNA follows: TGTGCCAGCAGTTTCCCCGGGACTAGCGGTGGGGGGTCTGGGGCCAACGTCCTGACTTTC.

The chain joins TRBV20-1 to TRBJ1-5; 7 bases match TRBD1. The CDR3 has 14 amino acids. With 4 bases clipped from V and 0 bases from J, the junction kept 3 bases outside the gene matches. In germline, CDR1 is DFQATT, CDR2 SNEGSKA (reference sequence). This CDR3 is CSATRDSSNQPQHF. As DNA, the CDR3 is TGCAGTGCTACCCGGGACAGTAGCAATCAGCCCCAGCATTTT.

This clonotype was detected only a few times. This could be a read error, since a much larger clone is one nucleotide away. The chain couples TRBV19 to TRBJ1-5, with D possibly TRBD1 on 5 matching bases. This CDR3 has 16 amino acids. The V and J ends lost 5 bases and 4 bases respectively, with 18 bases between them. CDR1 is LNHDA and CDR2 is SQIVND in the germline V gene (reference sequence). Here the CDR3 reads CASSANGGDRNQPQHF. The CDR3 nucleotides read TGTGCCAGTAGTGCGAACGGGGGAGATCGGAATCAGCCCCAGCATTTT.

This clonotype was observed at least ten times. The chain combines TRBV9 with TRBJ2-3, with 7 bases lining up with TRBD2. The germline V gene has CDR1 SGDLS and CDR2 YYNGEE. The CDR3 extends over 17 amino acids. Unmatched junction bases numbered 13, after V lost 2 bases and J lost 4 bases. CDR3 sequence (DNA): TGTGCCAGCAGCGTGGGCGGGGGTCAGGGAAGAGCAGATACGCAGTATTTT. Residues: CASSVGGGQGRADTQYF.

This clonotype was recorded a few times. The gene calls are TRBV7-8 and TRBJ2-3; 10 positions agree with TRBD2. The CDR3 sequence is 17 residues long. Germline loops: CDR1 SGHVS, CDR2 FQNEAQ. Losses at the gene ends were 5 bases for V and 6 bases for J; bases not matched to a gene: 14. CDR3 in DNA: TGTGCCAGCAGCCTAGGACGGACTAGCGGACCCTGGGATACGCAGTATTTT. Amino acids: CASSLGRTSGPWDTQYF.

This clonotype appeared many times. This rearrangement joins TRBV30 to TRBJ1-6; D unclear. Germline assignment: CDR1 GTSNPN and CDR2 SVGIG (reference sequence). The CDR3 runs to 14 residues. Trimming took 6 bases from V and 8 from J, leaving 17 bases between them. The CDR3 DNA reads TGTGCCTGCACAACTCTACCTGGGGATTCACCCCTCCACTTT. This encodes CACTTLPGDSPLHF.

This clonotype has a single count. CDR3 sequence (DNA): TGTGCCAGCAGCTTAAGTAGCAGCCAGGGACTAGCCTACGAGCAGTACTTC. Amino acids: CASSLSSSQGLAYEQYF. The rearrangement joins TRBV7-2 to TRBJ2-7; 8 nucleotides align to TRBD2. There are 17 residues in the CDR3. Germline-derived CDR1 and CDR2 are SGHTA and FQGNSA. V lost 2 bases and J lost 2; bases outside the gene matches: 11.

This clonotype was seen more than once but under ten times. This rearrangement joins TRBV24-1 to TRBJ2-1; TRBD2 agrees at 7 bases. Germline CDR1 and CDR2: KGHDR and SFDVKD. J was trimmed by 5 bases and V by 3 bases; bases with no gene match: 9. The CDR3 is 16 residues long. CDR3 DNA sequence: TGTGCCACCAGTGATGGAGGGAGGGCGGTCGACAATGAGCAGTTCTTC. Translation: CATSDGGRAVDNEQFF.

This clonotype has just one count. The genes are TRBV24-1 and TRBJ2-7; 10 bases are shared with TRBD1. The ends lost 3 bases at V and 2 bases at J; junction bases unmatched: 18. This CDR3 has 20 amino acids. Germline CDR1 is KGHDR and CDR2 is SFDVKD. The CDR3 coding sequence is TGTGCCACCAGTGATCGTTCCGGGACAGGGGCAGGGGGGACAGCCTACGAGCAGTACTTC. It specifies CATSDRSGTGAGGTAYEQYF.

This clonotype has at least ten counts. An end of the junction does not agree with germline; a read error may underlie this. The chain employs TRBV11-2 and TRBJ2-7; 7 nucleotides line up with TRBD1. There are 12 residues in the CDR3. Per germline, CDR1 SGHAT and CDR2 FQNNGV. The CDR3 here is CASSLSWGTVGF. DNA for the CDR3: TGTGCCAGCAGCTTATCCTGGGGGACAGTTGGGTTC.

This clonotype was counted between two and nine times. V gene TRBV12-3 or TRBV12-4 combines with J gene TRBJ1-1; D not certain. The CDR3 length is 15 residues. Deletions cut 10 bases from V and 4 bases from J, with 22 bases between. CDR3 sequence: CATALRGSLITEAFF. DNA of the CDR3: TGTGCCACCGCCCTCCGAGGGAGTCTTATCACTGAAGCTTTCTTT.

V and J are TRBV5-1 and TRBJ2-5, with TRBD2 matching 7 bases. J gave up 4 bases and V 4 bases, and 16 bases lay outside the gene matches. The CDR3 covers 17 residues. In germline, CDR1 is SGHRS, CDR2 YFSETQ. CDR3 coding DNA: TGCGCCAGCAGCCCGCCTGGGGGAGGGACTCTAGCAGAGACCCAGTACTTC. As protein: CASSPPGGGTLAETQYF.